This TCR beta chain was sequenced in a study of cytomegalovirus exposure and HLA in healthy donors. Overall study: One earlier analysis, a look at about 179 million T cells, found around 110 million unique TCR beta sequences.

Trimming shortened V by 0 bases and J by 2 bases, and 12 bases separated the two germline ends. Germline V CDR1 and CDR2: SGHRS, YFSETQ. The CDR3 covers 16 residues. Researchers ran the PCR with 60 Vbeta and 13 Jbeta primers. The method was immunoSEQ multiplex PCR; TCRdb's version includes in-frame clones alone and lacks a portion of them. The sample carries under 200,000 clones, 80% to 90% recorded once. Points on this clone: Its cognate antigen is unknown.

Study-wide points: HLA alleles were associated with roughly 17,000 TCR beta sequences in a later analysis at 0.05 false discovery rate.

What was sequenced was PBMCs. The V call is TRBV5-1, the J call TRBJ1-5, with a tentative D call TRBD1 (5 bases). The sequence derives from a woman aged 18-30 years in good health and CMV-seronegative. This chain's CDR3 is CASSLAPRDGNQPQHF. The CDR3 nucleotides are TGCGCCAGCAGCTTGGCACCCAGGGATGGCAATCAGCCCCAGCATTTT.